This T cell receptor beta chain came from a study of blood T cell repertoires in COVID-19. As for the study in general: Sites in the United States, Italy and Spain provided acute and convalescent COVID-19 samples. Nucleic acid was either cDNA or gDNA, and it came from T cells, B-cell-depleted T cells, or PBMCs.

This clone was found a few times. The CDR3 spans 14 residues. Germline CDR1 and CDR2: MNHEY and SVGAGI. V gave up 7 bases and J gave up 2 bases, with 11 bases separating them. The data were produced by immunoSEQ multiplex PCR, yet TCRdb's version contains in-frame clones alone and is incomplete. There are 110,000 or so clones in the sample; roughly 80% occur only once, and 1.5% to 1.9% lies in the top ten. The V and J genes are TRBV6-5 and TRBJ2-2; tentatively, D is TRBD2 (5 bases). The sequence was collected from a man over 45 with acute or convalescent COVID-19. The sequencing input was peripheral blood. The CDR3 nucleotides read TGTGCCAGCAAATTGGACTCCAACACCGGGGAGCTGTTTTTT. Translated: CASKLDSNTGELFF.